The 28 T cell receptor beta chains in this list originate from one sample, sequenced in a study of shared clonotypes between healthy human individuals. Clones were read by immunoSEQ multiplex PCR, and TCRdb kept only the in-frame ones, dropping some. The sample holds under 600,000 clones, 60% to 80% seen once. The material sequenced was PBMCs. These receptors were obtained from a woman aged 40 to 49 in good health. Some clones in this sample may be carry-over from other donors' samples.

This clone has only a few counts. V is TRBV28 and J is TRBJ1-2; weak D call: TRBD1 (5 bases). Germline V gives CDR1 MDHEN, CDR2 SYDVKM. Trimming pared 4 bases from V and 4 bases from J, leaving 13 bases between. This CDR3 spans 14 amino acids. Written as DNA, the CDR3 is TGTGCCAGCAGTTCCGACAGCTTGACCTATGGCTACACCTTC. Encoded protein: CASSSDSLTYGYTF.

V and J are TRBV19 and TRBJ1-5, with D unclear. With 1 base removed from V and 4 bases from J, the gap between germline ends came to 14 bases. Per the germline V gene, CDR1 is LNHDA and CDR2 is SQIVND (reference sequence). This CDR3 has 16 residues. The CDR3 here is CASSIGLYILNQPQHF. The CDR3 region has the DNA TGTGCCAGTAGTATAGGATTGTACATTTTAAATCAGCCCCAGCATTTT.

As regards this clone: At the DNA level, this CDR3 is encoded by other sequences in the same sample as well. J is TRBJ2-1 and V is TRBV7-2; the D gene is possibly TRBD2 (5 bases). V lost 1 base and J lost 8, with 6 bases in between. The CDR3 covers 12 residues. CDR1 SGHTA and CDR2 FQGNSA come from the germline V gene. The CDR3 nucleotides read TGTGCCAGCAGCTTAGAGGGAGATGAGCAGTTCTTC. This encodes CASSLEGDEQFF. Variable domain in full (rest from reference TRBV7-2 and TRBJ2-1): GAGVSQSPSNKVTEKGKDVELRCDPISGHTALYWYRQSLGQGLEFLIYFQGNSAPDKSGLPSDRFSAERTGGSVSTLTIQRTQQEDSAVYLCASSLEGDEQFFGPGTRLTVL.

CDR3 coding DNA: TGTGCCAGCAGCTTGGGCCCCCCCCCGGGCTACACCTTC. Its protein is CASSLGPPPGYTF. This rearrangement joins TRBV5-6 to TRBJ1-2; no reliable D call. From germline, CDR1 is SGHDT and CDR2 YYEEEE. Trimming took 0 bases from V and 8 from J, leaving 11 bases between them. CDR3 size: 13 residues.

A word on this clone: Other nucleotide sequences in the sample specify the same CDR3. The CDR3 sequence is CASSLAGGSTDTQYF. The CDR3 bases are TGCGCCAGCAGCTTGGCCGGGGGTAGCACAGATACGCAGTATTTT. The J gene is TRBJ2-3, the V gene TRBV5-1; a possible D gene is TRBD2 (6 bases). V lost 0 bases, J lost 0 bases, and 8 bases lay in between. The germline gives CDR1 SGHRS, CDR2 YFSETQ. The CDR3 spans 15 residues.

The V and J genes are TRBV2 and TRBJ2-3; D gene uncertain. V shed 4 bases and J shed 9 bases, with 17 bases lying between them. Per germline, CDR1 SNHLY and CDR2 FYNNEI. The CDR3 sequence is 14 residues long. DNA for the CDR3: TGTGCCAGCAGTGGGCTCACAATACACGTAACGCAGTATTTT. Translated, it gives CASSGLTIHVTQYF.

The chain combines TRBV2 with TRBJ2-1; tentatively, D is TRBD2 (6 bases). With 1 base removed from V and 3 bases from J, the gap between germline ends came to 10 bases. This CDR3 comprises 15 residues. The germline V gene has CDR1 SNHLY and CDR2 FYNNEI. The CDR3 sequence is CASSEVWGDYNEQFF. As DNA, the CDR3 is TGTGCCAGCAGTGAAGTATGGGGGGACTACAATGAGCAGTTCTTC.

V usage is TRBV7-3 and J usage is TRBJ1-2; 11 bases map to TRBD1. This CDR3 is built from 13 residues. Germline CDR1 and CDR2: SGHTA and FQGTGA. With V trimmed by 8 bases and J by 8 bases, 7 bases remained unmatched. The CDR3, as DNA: TGTGCCAGCTCCGGACAGGGGGCGCGAGGCTACACCTTC. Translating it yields CASSGQGARGYTF.

CDR3 nucleotide sequence: TGTGCCAGCAGTTTAAGGCTAGCGAGCGAGCAGTACTTC. Translation gives CASSLRLASEQYF. V gene TRBV27 combines with J gene TRBJ2-7; D is possibly TRBD2 (6 bases). Looked up from germline, CDR1 is MNHEY and CDR2 is SMNVEV (reference sequence). The length of the CDR3 is 13 residues. V was cut by 2 bases and J by 6 bases, with 11 bases left in between.

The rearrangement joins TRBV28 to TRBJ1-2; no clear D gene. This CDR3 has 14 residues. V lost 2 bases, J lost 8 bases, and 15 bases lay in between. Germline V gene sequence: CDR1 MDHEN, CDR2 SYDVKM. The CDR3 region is CASSLRAHEGGYTF. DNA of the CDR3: TGTGCCAGCAGTTTAAGGGCCCACGAGGGAGGCTACACCTTC.

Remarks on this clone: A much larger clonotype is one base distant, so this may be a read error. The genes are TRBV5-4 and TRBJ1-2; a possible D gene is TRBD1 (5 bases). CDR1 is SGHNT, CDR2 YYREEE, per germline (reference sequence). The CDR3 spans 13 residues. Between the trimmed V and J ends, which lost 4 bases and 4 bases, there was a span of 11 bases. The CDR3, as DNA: TGTGCCAGCAGCCAGGACATCGGCTATGGCTACACCTTC. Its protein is CASSQDIGYGYTF.

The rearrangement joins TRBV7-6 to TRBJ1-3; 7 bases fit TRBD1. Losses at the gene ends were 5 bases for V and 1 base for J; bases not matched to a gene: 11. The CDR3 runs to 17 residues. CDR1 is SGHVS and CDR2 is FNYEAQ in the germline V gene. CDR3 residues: CASSLTGTATSGNTIYF. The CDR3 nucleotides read TGTGCCAGCAGCCTCACCGGGACAGCGACGTCTGGAAACACCATATATTTT.

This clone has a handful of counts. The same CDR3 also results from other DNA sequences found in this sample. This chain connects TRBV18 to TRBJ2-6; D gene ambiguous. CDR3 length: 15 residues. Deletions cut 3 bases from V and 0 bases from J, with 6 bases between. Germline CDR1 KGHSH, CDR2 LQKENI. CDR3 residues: CASSPVVSGANVLTF. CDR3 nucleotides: TGTGCCAGCTCACCCGTGGTCTCTGGGGCCAACGTCCTGACTTTC.

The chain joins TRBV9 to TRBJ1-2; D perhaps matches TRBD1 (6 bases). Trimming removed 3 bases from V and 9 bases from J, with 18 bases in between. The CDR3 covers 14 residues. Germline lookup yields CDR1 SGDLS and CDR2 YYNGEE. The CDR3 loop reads CASSEVGQGQSYTF. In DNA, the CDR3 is TGTGCCAGCAGCGAAGTTGGGCAGGGGCAAAGCTACACCTTC. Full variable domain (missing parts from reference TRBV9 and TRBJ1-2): DSGVTQTPKHLITATGQRVTLRCSPRSGDLSVYWYQQSLDQGLQFLIQYYNGEERAKGNILERFSAQQFPDLHSELNLSSLELGDSALYFCASSEVGQGQSYTFGSGTRLTVV.

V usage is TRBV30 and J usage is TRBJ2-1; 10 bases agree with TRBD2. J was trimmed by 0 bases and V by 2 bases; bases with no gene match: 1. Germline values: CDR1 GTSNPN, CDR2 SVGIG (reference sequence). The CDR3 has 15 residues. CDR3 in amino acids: CAWSSSGSSYNEQFF. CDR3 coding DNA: TGTGCCTGGAGTTCTAGCGGGAGCTCCTACAATGAGCAGTTCTTC.

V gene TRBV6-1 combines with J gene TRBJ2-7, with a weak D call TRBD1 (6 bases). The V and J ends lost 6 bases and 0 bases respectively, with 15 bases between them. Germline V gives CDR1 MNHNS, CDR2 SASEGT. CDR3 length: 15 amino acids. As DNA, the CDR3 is TGTGCCAGCAGGGTCACAGGGTTGAGCTCCTACGAGCAGTACTTC. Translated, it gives CASRVTGLSSYEQYF.

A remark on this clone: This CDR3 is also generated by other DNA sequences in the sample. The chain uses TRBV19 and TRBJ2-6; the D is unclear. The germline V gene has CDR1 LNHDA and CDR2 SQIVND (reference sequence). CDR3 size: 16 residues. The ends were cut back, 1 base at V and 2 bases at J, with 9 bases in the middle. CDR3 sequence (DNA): TGTGCCAGTAGTATAGGCAGAGTGACTGGGGCCAACGTCCTGACTTTC. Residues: CASSIGRVTGANVLTF.

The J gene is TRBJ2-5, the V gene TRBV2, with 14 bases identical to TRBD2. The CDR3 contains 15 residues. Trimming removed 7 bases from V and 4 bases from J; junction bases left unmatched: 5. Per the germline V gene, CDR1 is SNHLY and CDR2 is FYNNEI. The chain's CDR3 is CASTLGLAGVETQYF. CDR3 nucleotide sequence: TGTGCCAGCACTCTGGGACTAGCGGGAGTAGAGACCCAGTACTTC. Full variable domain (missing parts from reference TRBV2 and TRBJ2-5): EPEVTQTPSHQVTQMGQEVILRCVPISNHLYFYWYRQILGQKVEFLVSFYNNEISEKSEIFDDQFSVERPDGSNFTLKIRSTKLEDSAMYFCASTLGLAGVETQYFGPGTRLLVL.

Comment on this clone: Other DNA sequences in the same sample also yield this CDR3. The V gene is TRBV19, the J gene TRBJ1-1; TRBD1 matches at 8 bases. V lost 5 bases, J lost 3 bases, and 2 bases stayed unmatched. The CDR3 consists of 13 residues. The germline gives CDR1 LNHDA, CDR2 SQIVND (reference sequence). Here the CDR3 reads CASSSTGDTEAFF. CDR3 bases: TGTGCCAGTAGTTCGACAGGGGACACTGAAGCTTTCTTT. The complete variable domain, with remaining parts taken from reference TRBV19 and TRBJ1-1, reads DGGITQSPKYLFRKEGQNVTLSCEQNLNHDAMYWYRQDPGQGLRLIYYSQIVNDFQKGDIAEGYSVSREKKESFPLTVTSAQKNPTAFYLCASSSTGDTEAFFGQGTRLTVV.

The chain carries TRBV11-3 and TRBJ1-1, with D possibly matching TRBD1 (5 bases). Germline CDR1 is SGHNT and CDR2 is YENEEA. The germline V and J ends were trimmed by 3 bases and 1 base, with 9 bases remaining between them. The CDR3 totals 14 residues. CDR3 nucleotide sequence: TGTGCCAGCAGCTTCGGGAGGGGGAACACTGAAGCTTTCTTT. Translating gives CASSFGRGNTEAFF.

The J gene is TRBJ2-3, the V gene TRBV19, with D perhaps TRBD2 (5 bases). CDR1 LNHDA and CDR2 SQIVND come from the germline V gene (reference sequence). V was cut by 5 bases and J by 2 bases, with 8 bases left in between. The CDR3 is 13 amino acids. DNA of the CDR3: TGTGCCAGTAGTTCCCGGGACACAGATACGCAGTATTTT. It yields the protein CASSSRDTDTQYF. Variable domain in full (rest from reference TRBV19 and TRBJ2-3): DGGITQSPKYLFRKEGQNVTLSCEQNLNHDAMYWYRQDPGQGLRLIYYSQIVNDFQKGDIAEGYSVSREKKESFPLTVTSAQKNPTAFYLCASSSRDTDTQYFGPGTRLTVL.

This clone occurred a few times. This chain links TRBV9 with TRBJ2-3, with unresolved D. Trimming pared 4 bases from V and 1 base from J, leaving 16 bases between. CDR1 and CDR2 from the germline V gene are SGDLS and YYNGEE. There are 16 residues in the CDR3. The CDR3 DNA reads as TGTGCCAGCAGCATGGAGCGCGTGTTGGGCACAGATACGCAGTATTTT. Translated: CASSMERVLGTDTQYF.

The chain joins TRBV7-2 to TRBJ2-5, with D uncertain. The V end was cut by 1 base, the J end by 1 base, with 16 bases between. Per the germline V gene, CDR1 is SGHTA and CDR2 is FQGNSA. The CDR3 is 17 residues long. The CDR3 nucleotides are TGTGCCAGCAGCTTAGGGTATGCGTGGAATAGCCAAGAGACCCAGTACTTC. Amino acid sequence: CASSLGYAWNSQETQYF.

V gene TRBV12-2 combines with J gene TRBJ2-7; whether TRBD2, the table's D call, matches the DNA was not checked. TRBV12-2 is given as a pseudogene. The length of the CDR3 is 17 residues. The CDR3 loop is CASRFPLGPSGSYEQYF. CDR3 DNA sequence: TGTGCAAGTCGCTTCCCGCTCGGGCCTAGCGGGAGCTACGAGCAGTACTTC.

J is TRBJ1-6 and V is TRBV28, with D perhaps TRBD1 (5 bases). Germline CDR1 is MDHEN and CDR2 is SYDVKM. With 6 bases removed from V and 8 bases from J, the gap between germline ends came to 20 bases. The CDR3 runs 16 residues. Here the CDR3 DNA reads TGTGCCAGCAGGAGGGGCACGGCGATTTTATATTCACCCCTCCACTTT. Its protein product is CASRRGTAILYSPLHF.

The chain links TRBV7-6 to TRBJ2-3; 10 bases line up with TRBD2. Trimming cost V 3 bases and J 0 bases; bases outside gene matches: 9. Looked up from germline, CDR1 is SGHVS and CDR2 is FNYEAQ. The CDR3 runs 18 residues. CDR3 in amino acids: CASSFAPTSGISTDTQYF. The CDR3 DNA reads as TGTGCCAGCAGCTTTGCGCCCACTAGCGGGATAAGCACAGATACGCAGTATTTT.

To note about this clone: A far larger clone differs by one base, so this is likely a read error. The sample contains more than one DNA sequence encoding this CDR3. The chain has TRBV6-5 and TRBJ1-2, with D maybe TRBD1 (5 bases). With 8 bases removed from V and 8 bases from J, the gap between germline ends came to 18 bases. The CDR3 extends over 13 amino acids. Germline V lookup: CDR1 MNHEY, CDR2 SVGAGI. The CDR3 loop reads CASQRGSTDGYTF. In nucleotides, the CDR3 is TGTGCCAGCCAAAGGGGTTCTACTGACGGCTACACCTTC.

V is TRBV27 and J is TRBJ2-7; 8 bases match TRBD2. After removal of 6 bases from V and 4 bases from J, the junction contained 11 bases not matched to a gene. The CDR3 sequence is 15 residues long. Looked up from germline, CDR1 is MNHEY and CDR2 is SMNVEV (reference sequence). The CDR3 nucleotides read TGTGCCAGCAGACTCTCAACAGCGGGAGTGTACGAGCAGTACTTC. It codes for CASRLSTAGVYEQYF.